The 29 T cell receptor beta chains reported below all come from one sample, sequenced in a study of technical replicates of blood from a handful of donors. TCRdb keeps only in-frame clones here, not all; method: immunoSEQ multiplex PCR. Counted here are about 80,000 clones, about 98% occurring once; the ten biggest clones make up approximately 0.14%. The sample taken for sequencing was T cells isolated from PBMCs. These receptors all come from a human donor in good health.

The chain has TRBV5-1 and TRBJ1-2, with D maybe TRBD1 (6 bases). The ends were cut back, 4 bases at V and 2 bases at J, with 9 bases in the middle. Germline V lookup: CDR1 SGHRS, CDR2 YFSETQ. This CDR3 region has 13 residues. CDR3 DNA sequence: TGCGCCAGCAGCACAGGACAGAACTATGGCTACACCTTC. Amino acid sequence: CASSTGQNYGYTF.

The gene calls are TRBV27 and TRBJ2-7; 9 nucleotides match TRBD2. The V gene's germline CDR1 is MNHEY and CDR2 SMNVEV (reference sequence). This CDR3 has 14 residues. V dropped 6 bases and J dropped 5; count of bases not matched to a gene: 8. The CDR3 coding sequence is TGTGCCAGCAGCTACGGGACTAGCCTCCACGAGCAGTACTTC. Amino acid sequence: CASSYGTSLHEQYF.

The chain combines TRBV2 with TRBJ2-5, with 11 bases lining up with TRBD2. Germline V gene data show CDR1 as SNHLY and CDR2 as FYNNEI. V lost 6 bases to trimming and J lost 4 bases; unmatched junction nucleotides: 7. The CDR3 sequence is 15 residues long. The CDR3 sequence is CASRAGTSGGETQYF. CDR3 bases: TGTGCCAGCAGGGCCGGGACTAGCGGTGGAGAGACCCAGTACTTC.

CDR3 in amino acids: CASYRTSGGYSTDTQYF. For the CDR3, the DNA is TGTGCCAGCTACCGGACTAGCGGGGGGTATAGCACAGATACGCAGTATTTT. The rearrangement joins TRBV2 to TRBJ2-3; TRBD2 matches at 14 bases. The CDR3 extends over 17 amino acids. The germline V gene encodes CDR1 SNHLY and CDR2 FYNNEI. V shed 8 bases and J 0 bases; nucleotides not matched to a gene: 7.

The chain couples TRBV7-2 to TRBJ2-7; a weak D match, TRBD2 (5 bases). The V gene's germline CDR1 is SGHTA and CDR2 FQGNSA. The CDR3 has 13 residues. The V and J ends lost 0 bases and 6 bases respectively, with 9 bases between them. CDR3 nucleotide sequence: TGTGCCAGCAGCTTAGCGGGAGCGACCGAGCAGTACTTC. The encoded protein is CASSLAGATEQYF.

The rearrangement links TRBV4-2 to TRBJ2-7, with D perhaps TRBD2 (5 bases). The CDR3 is 16 residues long. Germline CDR1 is LGHNA and CDR2 is YNFKEQ. The V gene lost 0 bases and the J gene lost 0 bases, with 12 bases spanning the gap. The DNA of the CDR3 is TGTGCCAGCAGCCAAGAGTACCCGGGAAGCTCCTACGAGCAGTACTTC. It specifies CASSQEYPGSSYEQYF.

CDR3 loop: CASIPYGGNTGELFF. CDR3 bases: TGTGCCAGTATCCCCTACGGGGGGAACACCGGGGAGCTGTTTTTT. This chain uses TRBV19 with TRBJ2-2, with D perhaps matching TRBD2 (6 bases). CDR3 length equals 15 residues. V lost 7 bases and J 1 base, leaving 13 bases between the germline ends. Per the germline V gene, CDR1 is LNHDA and CDR2 is SQIVND (reference sequence).

The chain has TRBV2 and TRBJ1-1; D is perhaps TRBD1 (5 bases). The CDR3 consists of 15 residues. The germline gives CDR1 SNHLY, CDR2 FYNNEI. V was cut by 3 bases and J by 1 base, with 12 bases left in between. CDR3 protein: CASSERQNPNTEAFF. The CDR3 DNA reads TGTGCCAGCAGTGAGAGACAGAACCCGAACACTGAAGCTTTCTTT.

This chain connects TRBV11-2 to TRBJ2-7; possibly TRBD2 for D (5 bases). Trimming stripped 3 bases from V and 1 base from J, with 13 bases between. This CDR3 is 15 amino acids long. Germline loops: CDR1 SGHAT, CDR2 FQNNGV. CDR3 DNA: TGTGCCAGCAGCTTTCGACTACCGTATTCCTACGAGCAGTACTTC. Translated, it gives CASSFRLPYSYEQYF.

The J gene is TRBJ1-2, the V gene TRBV7-9, with D possibly TRBD1 on 6 matching bases. CDR1 and CDR2 (germline): SEHNR, FQNEAQ (reference sequence). V lost 5 bases, J lost 5 bases, and 12 bases lay in between. This CDR3 spans 13 amino acids. The CDR3 loop reads CASSKETGYGYTF. The CDR3 DNA reads as TGTGCCAGCAGCAAAGAAACAGGGTATGGCTACACCTTC. The full variable domain, with the rest looked up from reference TRBV7-9 and TRBJ1-2, is DTGVSQNPRHKITKRGQNVTFRCDPISEHNRLYWYRQTLGQGPEFLTYFQNEAQLEKSRLLSDRFSAERPKGSFSTLEIQRTEQGDSAMYLCASSKETGYGYTFGSGTRLTVV.

The J gene is TRBJ2-5, the V gene TRBV5-1; TRBD1 matches 8 bases. The CDR3 is 14 amino acids. Germline assignment: CDR1 SGHRS and CDR2 YFSETQ. V lost 4 bases and J lost 5; bases outside the gene matches: 7. CDR3: CASSPFDRGETQYF. CDR3 nucleotide sequence: TGCGCCAGCAGCCCATTCGACAGGGGTGAGACCCAGTACTTC.

The table lists this clone with a count of one. In DNA form, the CDR3 reads TGCGCCAGCAGTGTGGGCAAAAGCTCCTACGAGCAGTACTTC. This encodes CASSVGKSSYEQYF. The chain employs TRBV10-1 and TRBJ2-7; unclear D gene. The CDR3 consists of 14 residues. V was pared by 4 bases and J by 0 bases, with 10 bases between. Germline V gene data show CDR1 as WNHNN and CDR2 as SYGVQD (reference sequence).

The chain links TRBV27 to TRBJ2-6; TRBD1 agrees at 10 bases. CDR1 MNHEY and CDR2 SMNVEV come from the germline V gene (reference sequence). This CDR3 spans 19 amino acids. Trimming removed 6 bases from V and 5 bases from J; junction bases left unmatched: 16. As DNA, the CDR3 is TGTGCCAGCAGCCGCGACAGGGGGCTAGTCCCTACGAGGGCCAACGTCCTGACTTTC. Amino acids: CASSRDRGLVPTRANVLTF.

The chain joins TRBV11-2 to TRBJ2-7, with D tentatively TRBD2 (6 bases). Deletions cut 5 bases from V and 2 bases from J, with 19 bases between. Germline V lookup: CDR1 SGHAT, CDR2 FQNNGV. CDR3 length: 16 amino acids. The CDR3 DNA is TGTGCCAGCAGCCAATCCGGAGTGGGGGGAACCTACGAGCAGTACTTC. Its translation: CASSQSGVGGTYEQYF.

This chain uses TRBV19 with TRBJ1-1; no clear D. The CDR3 consists of 14 residues. With 5 bases removed from V and 0 bases from J, the gap between germline ends came to 10 bases. From germline, CDR1 is LNHDA and CDR2 SQIVND (reference sequence). CDR3 DNA: TGTGCCAGTAGTGTTGACACGTTGAACACTGAAGCTTTCTTT. Translation: CASSVDTLNTEAFF.

The chain recombines TRBV28 with TRBJ1-3; D is ambiguous. The CDR3 is made up of 17 amino acids. Germline V CDR1 and CDR2: MDHEN, SYDVKM. Between the trimmed V and J ends, which lost 1 base and 0 bases, there was a span of 13 bases. The CDR3 loop reads CASSLLWRRSSGNTIYF. The CDR3 bases are TGTGCCAGCAGTTTATTATGGAGGCGGAGCTCTGGAAACACCATATATTTT.

This chain connects TRBV5-1 to TRBJ1-5; D unclear. The CDR3 consists of 14 residues. Per the germline V gene, CDR1 is SGHRS and CDR2 is YFSETQ. V was pared by 4 bases and J by 7 bases, with 15 bases between. CDR3: CASSQDGVEQPQHF. The CDR3 DNA reads TGCGCCAGCAGCCAGGACGGGGTAGAACAGCCCCAGCATTTT.

This rearrangement joins TRBV19 to TRBJ1-1; D unresolved. V lost 1 base and J lost 7, with 10 bases in between. The CDR3 contains 13 residues. Germline CDR1 LNHDA, CDR2 SQIVND (reference sequence). The chain's CDR3 is CASSIVRGREAFF. In nucleotides, the CDR3 is TGTGCCAGTAGTATAGTCCGGGGTCGTGAAGCTTTCTTT. Full variable domain (rest looked up from reference TRBV19 and TRBJ1-1): DGGITQSPKYLFRKEGQNVTLSCEQNLNHDAMYWYRQDPGQGLRLIYYSQIVNDFQKGDIAEGYSVSREKKESFPLTVTSAQKNPTAFYLCASSIVRGREAFFGQGTRLTVV.

The chain combines TRBV6-1 with TRBJ1-1, with a weak D call TRBD1 (6 bases). V dropped 5 bases and J dropped 8 bases, with 15 bases sitting between them. In germline, CDR1 is MNHNS, CDR2 SASEGT. The CDR3 runs to 13 residues. The CDR3 region is CASSTLGQGEAFF. CDR3 sequence (DNA): TGTGCCAGCAGTACCCTGGGACAAGGAGAAGCTTTCTTT.

The gene calls are TRBV2 and TRBJ1-2; D might be TRBD1 (5 bases). The CDR3 is made up of 13 amino acids. V shed 3 bases and J shed 8 bases, with 13 bases lying between them. Germline CDR1 and CDR2: SNHLY and FYNNEI. The CDR3, as DNA: TGTGCCAGCAGTGAGTGGAGGGGCGGGGGCTACACCTTC. It yields the protein CASSEWRGGGYTF.

The sample holds a few counts of this clone. DNA for the CDR3: TGTGCCAGCAGTCGGGGAGGGGCCTCCACAGATACGCAGTATTTT. Residues: CASSRGGASTDTQYF. The gene calls are TRBV5-4 and TRBJ2-3; 7 bases align to TRBD2. CDR3 length: 15 residues. V shed 5 bases, J shed 2 bases, and the junction held 8 bases outside the gene matches. Germline assignment: CDR1 SGHNT and CDR2 YYREEE (reference sequence).

The chain couples TRBV11-2 to TRBJ1-1; D gene ambiguous. The ends were cut back, 7 bases at V and 0 bases at J, with 21 bases in the middle. The CDR3 runs to 17 residues. The germline CDR1 and CDR2 sequences are SGHAT and FQNNGV. CDR3 in amino acids: CASKQPFRSPLNTEAFF. In DNA, the CDR3 is TGTGCCAGCAAACAGCCCTTTAGAAGCCCTCTGAACACTGAAGCTTTCTTT.

This chain joins TRBV5-6 and TRBJ2-6; no firm D call. V dropped 0 bases and J dropped 0 bases, with 4 bases sitting between them. Germline V gene lookup returns CDR1 SGHDT and CDR2 YYEEEE. CDR3 length equals 15 residues. The CDR3, as DNA: TGTGCCAGCAGCTTGGCCAACTCTGGGGCCAACGTCCTGACTTTC. Translation: CASSLANSGANVLTF.

The rearrangement links TRBV12-5 to TRBJ2-2; maybe TRBD2 (6 bases). CDR3 size: 16 residues. Germline V gives CDR1 LGHNT, CDR2 FRNRAP. Trimming shortened V by 0 bases and J by 2 bases, and 10 bases separated the two germline ends. Written as DNA, the CDR3 is TGTGCTAGTGGTTTGGTACTGGGAGGAAACACCGGGGAGCTGTTTTTT. Translating gives CASGLVLGGNTGELFF.

This chain links TRBV27 with TRBJ2-7; D is ambiguous. Trimming stripped 5 bases from V and 0 bases from J, with 11 bases between. This CDR3 is 14 amino acids long. CDR1 is MNHEY, CDR2 SMNVEV, per germline (reference sequence). CDR3 nucleotides: TGTGCCAGCAGTACGAGGCCAAGCTCCTACGAGCAGTACTTC. It codes for CASSTRPSSYEQYF.

V usage is TRBV29-1 and J usage is TRBJ2-5, with D tentatively TRBD2 (5 bases). Germline V gene lookup returns CDR1 SQVTM and CDR2 ANQGSEA. The CDR3 sequence is 13 residues long. Trimming removed 7 bases at V and 7 bases at J, with 19 bases between. Written as DNA, the CDR3 is TGCAGCGCGGACGGCCCTTGGGGAGTGACCCAGTACTTC. It specifies CSADGPWGVTQYF.

The CDR3 nucleotides are TGTGCCAGCAAAGAAGGGACAGGGTTTGATCAGCCCCAGCATTTT. Translated: CASKEGTGFDQPQHF. The rearrangement joins TRBV6-8 to TRBJ1-5, with TRBD1 matching over 9 bases. Per the germline V gene, CDR1 is MNHGY and CDR2 is SAAAGT. The ends lost 7 bases at V and 5 bases at J; junction bases unmatched: 9. The CDR3 consists of 15 residues.

CDR3 DNA: TGTGCCAGCAGCCAAGGCGGACAGTCTAATGAAAAACTGTTTTTT. As protein: CASSQGGQSNEKLFF. The chain couples TRBV7-9 to TRBJ1-4, with D possibly being TRBD1 (6 bases). Trimming removed 5 bases at V and 3 bases at J, with 13 bases between. CDR3 length: 15 residues. Germline V gene sequence: CDR1 SEHNR, CDR2 FQNEAQ (reference sequence).

The rearrangement uses TRBV4-1 and TRBJ2-3; D might be TRBD2 (5 bases). With 0 bases removed from V and 3 bases from J, the gap between germline ends came to 16 bases. The CDR3 has 17 amino acids. The V gene's germline CDR1 is MGHRA and CDR2 YSYEKL. CDR3: CASSQDPAGGMTDTQYF. DNA of the CDR3: TGCGCCAGCAGCCAAGACCCGGCGGGCGGAATGACAGATACGCAGTATTTT.